These T cell receptor beta chains were read from a single sample in a study of chemoradiotherapy in HPV16-positive cancers. Data came from immunoSEQ multiplex PCR; TCRdb stores just in-frame clones and leaves some out. The data contain some 21,000 clones, roughly 86% of them seen just once; the ten biggest clones take up 3.5% to 6%. Sequencing used blood, obtained from a patient who underwent chemoradiotherapy. The origin of the receptors is a human donor with HPV-associated anogenital cancer. CDR3s include the opening cysteine and the closing phenylalanine or tryptophan. A D gene is named only where the DNA matches it firmly. Clone size is given for some rows only: seen once, a few or many times, or a class if the clone is expanded.

CDR3aa | CDR3nt | v_gene | d_gene | j_gene | abundance | len
CASSLGVRAPNTEAFF | TGCGCCAGCAGCCTCGGTGTTCGGGCTCCGAACACTGAAGCTTTCTTT | TRBV5-1 | NA | TRBJ1-1 | NA | 16
CASSSHRDLATDTQYF | TGTGCCAGCAGCTCCCACCGGGACCTAGCAACAGATACGCAGTATTTT | TRBV7-9 | NA | TRBJ2-3 | few | 16
CASSLDPGETQYF | TGTGCCAGCAGCTTAGATCCGGGGGAGACCCAGTACTTC | TRBV11-2 | NA | TRBJ2-5 | NA | 13
CASSDETQYF | TGTGCCAGCAGTGATGAGACCCAGTACTTC | TRBV2 | NA | TRBJ2-5 | NA | 10
CASSDYEQYF | TGTGCCAGCAGTGATTACGAGCAGTACTTC | TRBV6-5 | NA | TRBJ2-7 | NA | 10
CAIRGQANTEAFF | TGTGCCATCAGAGGACAGGCGAACACTGAAGCTTTCTTT | TRBV10-3 | TRBD1 | TRBJ1-1 | NA | 13
CASSYNIGYGYTF | TGTGCCAGCAGTTATAACATCGGCTATGGCTACACCTTC | TRBV25-1 | NA | TRBJ1-2 | NA | 13
CASSPLDGSYEQYF | TGTGCCAGCAGCCCCCTGGACGGCTCCTACGAGCAGTACTTC | TRBV11-2 | NA | TRBJ2-7 | once | 14
CASSEGTFAGELFF | TGTGCCAGCAGTGAAGGGACTTTTGCCGGGGAGCTGTTTTTT | TRBV6-4 | NA | TRBJ2-2 | NA | 14
CAISTPKGLAGEQYF | TGTGCCATCAGTACCCCGAAAGGACTAGCGGGGGAGCAGTACTTC | TRBV10-3 | TRBD2 | TRBJ2-7 | NA | 15
CASSVATGGSDEQFF | TGTGCCAGCAGCGTAGCTACAGGAGGATCGGATGAGCAGTTCTTC | TRBV9 | NA | TRBJ2-1 | NA | 15
CASSLEGGGTDTQYF | TGTGCCAGCAGCCTGGAGGGGGGAGGCACAGATACGCAGTATTTT | TRBV6-4 | NA | TRBJ2-3 | NA | 15
CASSLSSSYNSPLHF | TGTGCCAGCAGCTTGTCAAGCTCCTATAATTCACCCCTCCACTTT | TRBV5-5 | NA | TRBJ1-6 | NA | 15
CASSLDRANEKLFF | TGTGCCAGCAGCTTGGACAGGGCTAATGAAAAACTGTTTTTT | TRBV7-9 | TRBD1 | TRBJ1-4 | NA | 14
CASSPTGVNTEAFF | TGTGCCAGCAGCCCTACGGGGGTGAACACTGAAGCTTTCTTT | TRBV11-2 | NA | TRBJ1-1 | NA | 14
CASSPTPNYGYTF | TGCGCCAGCAGCCCTACACCGAACTATGGCTACACCTTC | TRBV5-1 | NA | TRBJ1-2 | few | 13
CASSLEGHGYTF | TGTGCCAGCAGCTTGGAAGGGCATGGCTACACCTTC | TRBV5-5 | NA | TRBJ1-2 | NA | 12
CASSTGLAAHNEQFF | TGTGCCAGCAGTACGGGACTAGCGGCGCACAATGAGCAGTTCTTC | TRBV6-6 | TRBD2 | TRBJ2-1 | NA | 15
CASSLGPTYQPQHF | TGTGCCAGCTCACTCGGCCCGACATATCAGCCCCAGCATTTT | TRBV18 | NA | TRBJ1-5 | NA | 14
CASSLAQAGADTQYF | TGCGCCAGCAGCTTGGCACAGGCTGGGGCAGATACGCAGTATTTT | TRBV5-1 | NA | TRBJ2-3 | once | 15
CASSLTGGDYEQYF | TGTGCCAGTAGTCTGACAGGGGGGGACTACGAGCAGTACTTC | TRBV19 | TRBD1 | TRBJ2-7 | NA | 14
CATGAGEQYF | TGTGCCACGGGGGCGGGGGAGCAGTACTTC | TRBV6-1 | NA | TRBJ2-7 | NA | 10